These 9 T cell receptor beta chains were sequenced from one sample in a study of CD8+ T cells in alopecia areata. After isolation, RNA underwent reverse transcription to generate cDNA as the sequencing template. Produced via immunoSEQ multiplex PCR; TCRdb's table is partial and in-frame only. This table holds fewer than 150,000 clones, 82% found once. Described treatment: oral pan-JAK inhibitor, 5-10 mg twice daily. The sequenced sample was CD8+ T cells sorted from blood, obtained at week 4, from a patient treated with tofacitinib. The receptor set was obtained from a human donor with alopecia areata.

The chain recombines TRBV5-6 with TRBJ2-3; 9 nucleotides agree with TRBD2. From germline, CDR1 is SGHDT and CDR2 YYEEEE. CDR3 length: 17 amino acids. V dropped 6 bases and J dropped 6; count of bases not matched to a gene: 17. The CDR3 reads CASKGAGGGANLDTQYF. As DNA, the CDR3 is TGTGCCAGCAAAGGGGCTGGCGGGGGGGCCAACCTGGATACGCAGTATTTT.

This chain uses TRBV7-9 with TRBJ2-3; D remains ambiguous. Trimming stripped 2 bases from V and 2 bases from J, with 14 bases between. This CDR3 contains 16 residues. Per germline, CDR1 SEHNR and CDR2 FQNEAQ (reference sequence). CDR3 region: CASSLTLAGSTDTQYF. The DNA for the CDR3 is TGTGCCAGCAGCTTAACGTTAGCAGGATCCACAGATACGCAGTATTTT.

CDR3 in amino acids: CSVGLAASYEQYF. DNA for the CDR3: TGCAGCGTTGGGCTAGCGGCCTCCTACGAGCAGTACTTC. The chain recombines TRBV29-1 with TRBJ2-7; 7 bases match TRBD2. Per germline, CDR1 SQVTM and CDR2 ANQGSEA. There are 13 residues in the CDR3. Trimming took 4 bases from V and 0 from J; bases not matched to a gene: 3.

The chain employs TRBV11-3 and TRBJ2-7; D uncertain. The CDR3 is 13 residues long. V was shortened by 0 bases and J by 2 bases, with 5 bases between the two germline ends. Germline CDR1 and CDR2: SGHNT and YENEEA. CDR3 nucleotides: TGTGCCAGCAGCTTAGAGCTGACCTACGAGCAGTACTTC. Amino acids: CASSLELTYEQYF.

This chain joins TRBV5-1 and TRBJ1-2; 9 nucleotides align to TRBD1. The CDR3 is made up of 15 amino acids. The V segment lost 4 bases and the J segment 8 bases; nucleotides outside the gene matches: 12. Germline V CDR1 and CDR2: SGHRS, YFSETQ. This CDR3 is CASSGGTGYFQGYTF. The CDR3 coding sequence is TGCGCCAGCAGCGGCGGGACAGGGTATTTTCAGGGCTACACCTTC.

V gene TRBV7-6 combines with J gene TRBJ2-5, with no clear D. The CDR3 consists of 17 residues. V dropped 1 base and J dropped 1 base, with 16 bases sitting between them. Germline-derived CDR1 and CDR2 are SGHVS and FNYEAQ. The DNA of the CDR3 is TGTGCCAGCAGCTTAGAAAGTGGGCAGAACCCCCAAGAGACCCAGTACTTC. It specifies CASSLESGQNPQETQYF.

The rearrangement joins TRBV27 to TRBJ2-3; a weak D match, TRBD2 (6 bases). V was pared by 5 bases and J by 0 bases, with 15 bases between. Germline V CDR1 and CDR2: MNHEY, SMNVEV (reference sequence). The CDR3 runs 16 residues. This chain's CDR3 is CASSLLNGGSTDTQYF. The CDR3 DNA is TGTGCCAGCAGTCTCCTCAACGGGGGTAGCACAGATACGCAGTATTTT.

The chain joins TRBV5-5 to TRBJ2-7; either TRBD1 or TRBD2 may supply D (5 bases each). Germline V gives CDR1 SGHKS, CDR2 YYEKEE (reference sequence). This CDR3 has 13 amino acids. Trimming took 6 bases from V and 0 from J, leaving 10 bases between them. In nucleotides, the CDR3 is TGTGCCAGCATGGGGGATTACTCCTACGAGCAGTACTTC. As protein: CASMGDYSYEQYF.

This clone was picked up a small number of times. This specimen includes other DNA sequences encoding the same CDR3. The V call is TRBV4-3, the J call TRBJ1-1; D is unresolved. The CDR3 is 13 amino acids. Per germline, CDR1 LGHNA and CDR2 YSLEER. Trimming cost V 1 base and J 1 base, with 4 bases left between them. The CDR3 reads CASSQAGNTEAFF. Written as DNA, the CDR3 is TGCGCCAGCAGCCAAGCAGGGAACACTGAAGCTTTCTTT.